The 14 T cell receptor beta chains in this list originate from one sample, sequenced in a study of cytomegalovirus exposure and HLA in healthy donors. The PCR ran on 60 Vbeta and 13 Jbeta primers. Profiling relied on immunoSEQ multiplex PCR, and the TCRdb table lists in-frame clones only, not all of them. The data hold more than 150,000 clones, with around 80% observed a single time. Sequencing was carried out using PBMCs. The receptors originated from a woman aged 40 to 50 in good health and CMV-seropositive.

The chain is built from TRBV30 and TRBJ2-5, with 11 positions matching TRBD1. The DNA end is more similar to TRBJ2-7, so the J call may be wrong. The CDR3 is 17 residues long. Germline V gene sequence: CDR1 GTSNPN, CDR2 SVGIG (reference sequence). The CDR3 DNA reads as TGTGCCTGGAGTGGGCGCGGACAGGGGGCAAAGGCCTACGAGCAGTACTTC. It encodes CAWSGRGQGAKAYEQYF.

This sequence joins TRBV2 and TRBJ1-2; D ambiguous. Trimming pared 4 bases from V and 0 bases from J, leaving 9 bases between. Germline loops: CDR1 SNHLY, CDR2 FYNNEI. The CDR3 runs 14 residues. The CDR3: CASSADFANYGYTF. The CDR3, as DNA: TGTGCCAGCAGTGCAGATTTTGCTAACTATGGCTACACCTTC.

V usage is TRBV5-8 and J usage is TRBJ1-4, with TRBD1 matching over 7 bases. Losses at the gene ends were 4 bases for V and 0 bases for J; bases not matched to a gene: 9. Germline V gives CDR1 SGHTS, CDR2 YDEGEE. The CDR3 runs to 17 residues. CDR3 DNA sequence: TGTGCCAGCAGCCCCGGGGACAGTCTTGCAACTAATGAAAAACTGTTTTTT. Encoded protein: CASSPGDSLATNEKLFF.

The chain is built from TRBV6-5 and TRBJ2-4; tentative D call: TRBD1 (6 bases). The germline V gene encodes CDR1 MNHEY and CDR2 SVGAGI. CDR3 length: 14 amino acids. The V and J ends lost 5 bases and 4 bases respectively, with 12 bases between them. CDR3 sequence: CASSAPGVKNIQYF. CDR3 sequence (DNA): TGTGCCAGCAGTGCTCCAGGGGTGAAAAACATTCAGTACTTC.

This chain uses TRBV2 with TRBJ1-3, with TRBD1 as a possible D gene (6 bases). V lost 5 bases and J 1 base, leaving 15 bases between the germline ends. The CDR3 consists of 16 residues. Germline CDR1 and CDR2: SNHLY and FYNNEI. The CDR3 DNA reads as TGTGCCAGCAGTACCCAGGGGACTACGTCTGGAAACACCATATATTTT. This codes for CASSTQGTTSGNTIYF.

The V and J genes are TRBV28 and TRBJ1-2; no reliable D call. The CDR3 contains 13 residues. Germline CDR1 MDHEN, CDR2 SYDVKM. V was trimmed by 2 bases and J by 7 bases, leaving 11 bases between them. CDR3 DNA: TGTGCCAGCAGTTTAAACCATCAGGCTGGCTACACCTTC. The encoded protein is CASSLNHQAGYTF.

In its sample, this clone was seen once. The CDR3 is CASSQDPGGFETQYF. CDR3 coding DNA: TGCGCCAGCAGCCAAGATCCTGGAGGTTTTGAGACCCAGTACTTC. V usage is TRBV4-3 and J usage is TRBJ2-5; maybe TRBD2 (5 bases). The CDR3 contains 15 residues. Between the trimmed V and J ends, which lost 0 bases and 5 bases, there was a span of 13 bases. Germline lookup yields CDR1 LGHNA and CDR2 YSLEER.

Regarding this clone: Germline is not matched at one junction end, which may reflect a read error. The V gene is TRBV7-7, the J gene TRBJ2-5; no clear D. Germline V gene data show CDR1 as SSHAT and CDR2 as FNYEAQ (reference sequence). CDR3 length: 13 residues. The CDR3 bases are TGTGCTAGCAGCTTAAACAGTCTAGAGACCCAGTACTTC. It specifies CASSLNSLETQYF. Variable domain in full (rest from reference TRBV7-7 and TRBJ2-5): GAGVSQSPRYKVTKRGQDVTLRCDPISSHATLYWYQQALGQGPEFLTYFNYEAQPDKSGLPSDRFSAERPEGSISTLTIQRTEQRDSAMYRCASSLNSLETQYFGPGTRLLVL.

This clone was counted a single time. V usage is TRBV7-9 and J usage is TRBJ2-1; 8 nucleotides align to TRBD2. The CDR3 is 14 amino acids. The ends lost 3 bases at V and 4 bases at J; junction bases unmatched: 2. Germline loops: CDR1 SEHNR, CDR2 FQNEAQ (reference sequence). The CDR3 region is CASSLAGGYNEQFF. CDR3 nucleotides: TGTGCCAGCAGCTTGGCGGGAGGTTACAATGAGCAGTTCTTC.

The J gene is TRBJ2-1, the V gene TRBV2, with a tentative D call TRBD2 (5 bases). The CDR3 totals 12 residues. The V and J ends lost 3 bases and 10 bases respectively, with 10 bases between them. CDR1 SNHLY and CDR2 FYNNEI come from the germline V gene. CDR3 DNA sequence: TGTGCCAGCAGTGACAGCCTAGCCGAGCAGTTCTTC. Its protein product is CASSDSLAEQFF.

The rearrangement uses TRBV2 and TRBJ1-1; TRBD1 might be the D (5 bases). This CDR3 region has 14 residues. The V gene's germline CDR1 is SNHLY and CDR2 FYNNEI. V dropped 2 bases and J dropped 1 base, with 8 bases sitting between them. CDR3 sequence reads: CASSETGENTEAFF. In DNA, the CDR3 is TGTGCCAGCAGTGAAACAGGAGAGAACACTGAAGCTTTCTTT.

This clone was detected a few times. The germline gene is not matched at one end of the junction; a read error may be the cause. The chain joins TRBV28 to TRBJ1-5, with D unresolved. The CDR3 runs 14 residues. The germline gives CDR1 MDHEN, CDR2 SYDVKM. The CDR3 here is CASSRQVRNQPQHF. The DNA of the CDR3 is TGTGCCAGCAGTCGTCAGGTGCGCAACCAGCCCCAGCATTTT.

The V gene is TRBV5-8, the J gene TRBJ2-7; 8 bases line up with TRBD1. CDR1 and CDR2 (germline): SGHTS, YDEGEE. V lost 6 bases, J lost 3 bases, and 11 bases stayed unmatched. CDR3 length equals 15 residues. In nucleotides, the CDR3 is TGTGCCAGCACCCTGGGGCAGGGGGCCTTCTACGAGCAGTACTTC. Translated, it gives CASTLGQGAFYEQYF. The full variable domain, its missing parts supplied by reference TRBV5-8 and TRBJ2-7, is EAGVTQSPTHLIKTRGQQATLRCSPISGHTSVYWYQQALGLGLQFLLWYDEGEERNRGNFPPRFSGRQFPNYSSELNVNALELEDSALYLCASTLGQGAFYEQYFGPGTRLTVT.

The chain joins TRBV6-5 to TRBJ1-2; TRBD1 might be the D (6 bases). Trimming took 4 bases from V and 1 from J, leaving 13 bases between them. This CDR3 is 15 amino acids long. Germline CDR1 is MNHEY and CDR2 is SVGAGI. The CDR3 protein is CASSLSQGFNYGYTF. The DNA of the CDR3 is TGTGCCAGCAGTTTATCGCAGGGGTTTAACTATGGCTACACCTTC.